This T cell receptor beta chain emerged from a study of patients and donors after allogeneic stem cell transplantation. The length of the CDR3 is 15 residues. Germline CDR1 is DFQATT and CDR2 is SNEGSKA (reference sequence). Trimming took off 8 bases at V and 9 bases at J, with 23 bases between the two ends. TCRdb re-called the RT-PCR reads through MiXCR, storing one row per CDR3 protein. Here the sample spans approximately 170,000 distinct CDR3 sequences, about 30% being singletons. This clonotype was seen a handful of times. The chain is built from TRBV20-1 and TRBJ1-6; TRBD1 is a possible D gene (5 bases). The receptor comes from a human donor who was either an allogeneic HSCT recipient or a stem cell or donor lymphocyte infusion donor (not recorded which). It is not recorded whose cells these are; they may come from a transplant donor. Sequencing input: blood, either unsorted or a sorted T cell fraction (not recorded which). The CDR3 bases are TGCAGTCCCCAGGGAATTGATGCTCTGGGTTCACCCCTCCACTTT. It yields the protein CSPQGIDALGSPLHF.